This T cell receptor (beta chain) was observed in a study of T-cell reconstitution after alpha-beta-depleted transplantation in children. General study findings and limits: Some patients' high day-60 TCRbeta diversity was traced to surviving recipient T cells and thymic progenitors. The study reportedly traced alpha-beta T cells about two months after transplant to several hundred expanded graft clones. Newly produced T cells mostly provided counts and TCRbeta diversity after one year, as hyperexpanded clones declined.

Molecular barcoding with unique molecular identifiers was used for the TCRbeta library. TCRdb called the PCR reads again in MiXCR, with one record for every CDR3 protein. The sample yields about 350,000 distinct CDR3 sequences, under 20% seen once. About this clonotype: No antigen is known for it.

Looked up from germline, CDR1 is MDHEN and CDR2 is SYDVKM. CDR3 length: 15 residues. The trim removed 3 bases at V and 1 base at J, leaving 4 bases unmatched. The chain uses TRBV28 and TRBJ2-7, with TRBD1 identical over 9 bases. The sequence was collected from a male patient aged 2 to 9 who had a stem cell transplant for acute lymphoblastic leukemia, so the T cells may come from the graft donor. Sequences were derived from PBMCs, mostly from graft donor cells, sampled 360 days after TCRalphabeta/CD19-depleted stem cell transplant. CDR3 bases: TGTGCCAGCAGTTTCCTCGGGACAGGGTCCTACGAGCAGTACTTC. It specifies CASSFLGTGSYEQYF.